A selection of T cell receptor beta chains follows, all from one sample in a study of shared clonotypes between healthy human individuals. The table came from immunoSEQ multiplex PCR; TCRdb's copy has only in-frame clones and leaves some out. In the table there are under 2.5 million clones, under 95% of which are singletons. Sequences were obtained from naive CD4+ T cells from PBMCs. These receptors were taken from a man between 18 and 29 years old in good health. Some clones in this sample may be carry-over from other donors' samples. The CDR3 runs from the conserved cysteine through the conserved F or W. The D gene is left open where the match is weak. The size of a clone is reported for some rows only, either as once, few or many, or as a class for expanded clones.

J gene: TRBJ2-2; CDR3 length: 16; V gene: TRBV4-1; D gene: TRBD2; clone size: few; CDR3 DNA: TGCGCCAGCAGCCAAGATCCTAGCGGGATAACCGGGGAGCTGTTTTTT; CDR3 protein: CASSQDPSGITGELFF
J gene: TRBJ2-5; CDR3 length: 13; V gene: TRBV9; D gene: NA; clone size: NA; CDR3 DNA: TGTGCCAGCAGCACGACTAGTGGAGAGACCCAGTACTTC; CDR3 protein: CASSTTSGETQYF
J gene: TRBJ2-7; CDR3 length: 14; V gene: TRBV5-1; D gene: NA; clone size: NA; CDR3 DNA: TGCGCCAGCCGCCGGGACGGGATAGCCTACGAGCAGTACTTC; CDR3 protein: CASRRDGIAYEQYF
J gene: TRBJ2-1; CDR3 length: 14; V gene: TRBV30; D gene: TRBD2; clone size: NA; CDR3 DNA: TGTGCCTGGATAGCGGGAGGGCGGAACAATGAGCAGTTCTTC; CDR3 protein: CAWIAGGRNNEQFF
J gene: TRBJ2-7; CDR3 length: 11; V gene: TRBV7-2; D gene: NA; clone size: NA; CDR3 DNA: TGTGCCAGCACCTCATACTACGAGCAGTACTTC; CDR3 protein: CASTSYYEQYF
J gene: TRBJ2-1; CDR3 length: 14; V gene: TRBV5-1; D gene: NA; clone size: NA; CDR3 DNA: TGCGCCAGCAGCTTGGGCGGGACGCACAATGAGCAGTTCTTC; CDR3 protein: CASSLGGTHNEQFF
J gene: TRBJ2-2; CDR3 length: 15; V gene: TRBV9; D gene: TRBD1; clone size: NA; CDR3 DNA: TGTGCCAGCAGCGGCCGGGACAGTAATACCGGGGAGCTGTTTTTT; CDR3 protein: CASSGRDSNTGELFF
J gene: TRBJ1-2; CDR3 length: 11; V gene: TRBV7-9; D gene: NA; clone size: NA; CDR3 DNA: TGTGCCAGCAGCTTAGAGGGCGGCTACACCTTC; CDR3 protein: CASSLEGGYTF
J gene: TRBJ2-2; CDR3 length: 17; V gene: TRBV5-1; D gene: TRBD2; clone size: NA; CDR3 DNA: TGCGCCAGCAGCCCGGGGACTAGCGGGAGGGCCGGCGGGGAGCTGTTTTTT; CDR3 protein: CASSPGTSGRAGGELFF
J gene: TRBJ2-3; CDR3 length: 16; V gene: TRBV19; D gene: TRBD2; clone size: NA; CDR3 DNA: TGTGCCAGTAGTATAGGGACTAGCGGGAGCTCAGATACGCAGTATTTT; CDR3 protein: CASSIGTSGSSDTQYF
J gene: TRBJ2-1; CDR3 length: 15; V gene: TRBV7-3; D gene: NA; clone size: NA; CDR3 DNA: TGTGCCAGCAGCTTAAGCGCCGCGCAGGGATACGAGCAGTTCTTC; CDR3 protein: CASSLSAAQGYEQFF
J gene: TRBJ1-2; CDR3 length: 13; V gene: TRBV2; D gene: NA; clone size: NA; CDR3 DNA: TGTGCCAGCAGTGAAAGGGGTAACTATGGCTACACCTTC; CDR3 protein: CASSERGNYGYTF
J gene: TRBJ2-3; CDR3 length: 16; V gene: TRBV7-3; D gene: TRBD2; clone size: NA; CDR3 DNA: TGTGCCAGCAGCTTAGGCCCGGCGGGAGCGGCAGGTACGCAGTATTTT; CDR3 protein: CASSLGPAGAAGTQYF
J gene: TRBJ1-3; CDR3 length: 13; V gene: TRBV9; D gene: NA; clone size: few; CDR3 DNA: TGTGCCAGCAGCGTAGACTCTGGAAACACCATATATTTT; CDR3 protein: CASSVDSGNTIYF
J gene: TRBJ1-3; CDR3 length: 17; V gene: TRBV28; D gene: TRBD1; clone size: NA; CDR3 DNA: TGTGCCAGCAGTCCGCTCCGCTTAGGGGGCTCAGGAAACACCATATATTTT; CDR3 protein: CASSPLRLGGSGNTIYF
J gene: TRBJ2-5; CDR3 length: 13; V gene: TRBV29-1; D gene: NA; clone size: NA; CDR3 DNA: TGCAGCGCAATTGGCAGCCCCTTCGTGACCCAGTACTTC; CDR3 protein: CSAIGSPFVTQYF
J gene: TRBJ2-7; CDR3 length: 15; V gene: TRBV28; D gene: TRBD1; clone size: NA; CDR3 DNA: TGTGCCAGCAGTAGGATCGGGACAGGTCTCGTACGGCAGTACTTC; CDR3 protein: CASSRIGTGLVRQYF
J gene: TRBJ1-2; CDR3 length: 15; V gene: TRBV7-6; D gene: NA; clone size: once; CDR3 DNA: TGTGCCAGCAGCTTAGCCGGGGAGGGGAGCTATGGCTACACCTTC; CDR3 protein: CASSLAGEGSYGYTF
J gene: TRBJ2-2; CDR3 length: 15; V gene: TRBV28; D gene: NA; clone size: NA; CDR3 DNA: TGTGCCAGCAGTTTAGGCAGGGGAGGCACCGGGGAGCTGTTTTTT; CDR3 protein: CASSLGRGGTGELFF
J gene: TRBJ2-7; CDR3 length: 12; V gene: TRBV2; D gene: NA; clone size: few; CDR3 DNA: TGTGCCAGCTCAGTAGGAACCTACGAGCAGTACTTC; CDR3 protein: CASSVGTYEQYF
J gene: TRBJ2-7; CDR3 length: 13; V gene: TRBV4-2; D gene: NA; clone size: NA; CDR3 DNA: TGTGCCAGCAGCCAACCGAACAACGGCGAGCAGTACTTC; CDR3 protein: CASSQPNNGEQYF
J gene: TRBJ2-7; CDR3 length: 15; V gene: TRBV10-2; D gene: TRBD2; clone size: NA; CDR3 DNA: TGCGCCAGCAGTGAAGGGCTAGCGGTCCTCGGGAAGCAGTACTTC; CDR3 protein: CASSEGLAVLGKQYF
J gene: TRBJ2-2; CDR3 length: 11; V gene: TRBV6-5; D gene: NA; clone size: NA; CDR3 DNA: TGTGCCAGCAACGGGCCCGGGGAGCTGTTTTTT; CDR3 protein: CASNGPGELFF
J gene: TRBJ2-1; CDR3 length: 14; V gene: TRBV9; D gene: TRBD1; clone size: NA; CDR3 DNA: TGTGCCAGCAGCACCGGACAGGGGAGCTATGAGCAGTTCTTC; CDR3 protein: CASSTGQGSYEQFF
J gene: TRBJ2-1; CDR3 length: 15; V gene: TRBV7-8; D gene: TRBD2; clone size: NA; CDR3 DNA: TGTGCCAGCAGCTTAGGACTAGCGGCATACAATGAGCAGTTCTTC; CDR3 protein: CASSLGLAAYNEQFF
J gene: TRBJ2-7; CDR3 length: 15; V gene: TRBV27; D gene: NA; clone size: NA; CDR3 DNA: TGTGCCAGCACCCCCAGAAGGGGGAGTGGGTACGAGCAGTACTTC; CDR3 protein: CASTPRRGSGYEQYF
J gene: TRBJ1-5; CDR3 length: 17; V gene: TRBV28; D gene: NA; clone size: few; CDR3 DNA: TGTGCCAGCAGTTACCCCAACGGGGCATATAGCAATCAGCCCCAGCATTTT; CDR3 protein: CASSYPNGAYSNQPQHF
J gene: TRBJ1-4; CDR3 length: 12; V gene: TRBV11-2; D gene: NA; clone size: NA; CDR3 DNA: TGTGCCAGCAGCTTACTAGGGGGAAAACTGTTTTTT; CDR3 protein: CASSLLGGKLFF
J gene: TRBJ2-1; CDR3 length: 13; V gene: TRBV28; D gene: NA; clone size: NA; CDR3 DNA: TGTGCCAGCAGTTTAAGTGGGGACAATGAGCAGTTCTTC; CDR3 protein: CASSLSGDNEQFF
J gene: TRBJ2-3; CDR3 length: 15; V gene: TRBV4-1; D gene: TRBD1; clone size: NA; CDR3 DNA: TGCGCCAGCAGCCAAGCGTGGCAGGGGGCAGATACGCAGTATTTT; CDR3 protein: CASSQAWQGADTQYF
J gene: TRBJ2-1; CDR3 length: 13; V gene: TRBV9; D gene: NA; clone size: NA; CDR3 DNA: TGTGCCAGCAGCGCTCTCTCCTACAATGAGCAGTTCTTC; CDR3 protein: CASSALSYNEQFF
J gene: TRBJ1-6; CDR3 length: 15; V gene: TRBV19; D gene: TRBD1; clone size: NA; CDR3 DNA: TGTGCCAGTAGTATAGTTCCAGGGGGAAATTCACCCCTCCACTTT; CDR3 protein: CASSIVPGGNSPLHF
J gene: TRBJ2-7; CDR3 length: 16; V gene: TRBV21-1; D gene: NA; clone size: NA; CDR3 DNA: TGTGCCAGCAGCAACCCCCCGGGACAGGGGCCCTACGAGCAGTACTTC; CDR3 protein: CASSNPPGQGPYEQYF
J gene: TRBJ1-3; CDR3 length: 14; V gene: TRBV19; D gene: NA; clone size: NA; CDR3 DNA: TGTGCCAGTAGTGGCAGACTTTCTGGAAACACCATATATTTT; CDR3 protein: CASSGRLSGNTIYF
J gene: TRBJ2-7; CDR3 length: 14; V gene: TRBV11-2; D gene: NA; clone size: NA; CDR3 DNA: TGTGCCAGCAGCTTTAATGGCAGGACCTACGAGCAGTACTTC; CDR3 protein: CASSFNGRTYEQYF
J gene: TRBJ2-3; CDR3 length: 23; V gene: TRBV27; D gene: TRBD1; clone size: NA; CDR3 DNA: TGTGCCAGCAGTTTTAGGAGCCGGGGCCGACTAACAACTACAGGGGGGTACACAGATACGCAGTATTTT; CDR3 protein: CASSFRSRGRLTTTGGYTDTQYF
J gene: TRBJ2-5; CDR3 length: 15; V gene: TRBV6-5; D gene: TRBD1; clone size: NA; CDR3 DNA: TGTGCCAGCAGTTACACAGGACAGGTGGTGGAGACCCAGTACTTC; CDR3 protein: CASSYTGQVVETQYF
J gene: TRBJ1-1; CDR3 length: 14; V gene: TRBV11-2; D gene: NA; clone size: NA; CDR3 DNA: TGTGCCAGCAGCCACATGATGGGGGCCACTGAAGCTTTCTTT; CDR3 protein: CASSHMMGATEAFF
J gene: TRBJ1-4; CDR3 length: 12; V gene: TRBV5-8; D gene: NA; clone size: NA; CDR3 DNA: TGTGCCAGCAGCTTGGAAGTTGGAAAACTGTTTTTT; CDR3 protein: CASSLEVGKLFF
J gene: TRBJ2-1; CDR3 length: 10; V gene: TRBV29-1; D gene: NA; clone size: NA; CDR3 DNA: TGCAGCGCCGAGGTAGGTGAGCAGTTCTTC; CDR3 protein: CSAEVGEQFF
J gene: TRBJ1-5; CDR3 length: 15; V gene: TRBV6-6; D gene: NA; clone size: NA; CDR3 DNA: TGTGCCAGCAGCCCTGGACAGTTTAGCAATCAGCCCCAGCATTTT; CDR3 protein: CASSPGQFSNQPQHF
J gene: TRBJ2-1; CDR3 length: 14; V gene: TRBV28; D gene: NA; clone size: NA; CDR3 DNA: TGTGCCAGCAGGACGACTAGTGGGAACAATGAGCAGTTCTTC; CDR3 protein: CASRTTSGNNEQFF
J gene: TRBJ2-6; CDR3 length: 17; V gene: TRBV4-2; D gene: TRBD1; clone size: NA; CDR3 DNA: TGTGCCAGCAGCCACGGGACAGGAAAGGCTGGGGCCAACGTCCTGACTTTC; CDR3 protein: CASSHGTGKAGANVLTF
J gene: TRBJ1-2; CDR3 length: 14; V gene: TRBV11-2; D gene: TRBD1; clone size: NA; CDR3 DNA: TGTGCCAGCAGCTCCGGGACAGGGATCTATGGCTACACCTTC; CDR3 protein: CASSSGTGIYGYTF
J gene: TRBJ2-2; CDR3 length: 15; V gene: TRBV30; D gene: TRBD2; clone size: NA; CDR3 DNA: TGTGCCTGGAGGGTCAGCGGGAGGTACACCGGGGAGCTGTTTTTT; CDR3 protein: CAWRVSGRYTGELFF
J gene: TRBJ2-1; CDR3 length: 14; V gene: TRBV27; D gene: TRBD2; clone size: NA; CDR3 DNA: TGTGCCAGCAGTTTAAGCGGGAGGGCCAGTGAGCAGTTCTTC; CDR3 protein: CASSLSGRASEQFF
J gene: TRBJ2-5; CDR3 length: 14; V gene: TRBV5-1; D gene: NA; clone size: NA; CDR3 DNA: TGCGCCAGCAGCCCGGCGGGGATCAGGGAGACCCAGTACTTC; CDR3 protein: CASSPAGIRETQYF
J gene: TRBJ2-1; CDR3 length: 18; V gene: TRBV30; D gene: TRBD2; clone size: NA; CDR3 DNA: TGTGCCTGGAGTGTCCTAGCGGGAGGGAGGGGCTCCTACAATGAGCAGTTCTTC; CDR3 protein: CAWSVLAGGRGSYNEQFF
J gene: TRBJ2-2; CDR3 length: 16; V gene: TRBV7-9; D gene: NA; clone size: NA; CDR3 DNA: TGTGCCAGCGAGTCAGGAGACCGAGCGAACACCGGGGAGCTGTTTTTT; CDR3 protein: CASESGDRANTGELFF
J gene: TRBJ2-7; CDR3 length: 13; V gene: TRBV27; D gene: NA; clone size: NA; CDR3 DNA: TGTGCCAGCAGTTTAACGGGCCTCTACGAGCAGTACTTC; CDR3 protein: CASSLTGLYEQYF
J gene: TRBJ1-4; CDR3 length: 12; V gene: TRBV13; D gene: NA; clone size: NA; CDR3 DNA: TGTGCCAGCAGCTCCGTAAATGAAAAACTGTTTTTT; CDR3 protein: CASSSVNEKLFF
J gene: TRBJ2-5; CDR3 length: 19; V gene: TRBV11-2; D gene: TRBD2; clone size: NA; CDR3 DNA: TGTGCCAGCAGCTTAGGCATTATTAGCGGGAGTGGGGGGCAAGAGACCCAGTACTTC; CDR3 protein: CASSLGIISGSGGQETQYF
J gene: TRBJ2-3; CDR3 length: 15; V gene: TRBV5-1; D gene: NA; clone size: NA; CDR3 DNA: TGCGCCAGCAGCTTGAGGGGCGGCAGCACAGATACGCAGTATTTT; CDR3 protein: CASSLRGGSTDTQYF
J gene: TRBJ1-6; CDR3 length: 13; V gene: TRBV29-1; D gene: NA; clone size: NA; CDR3 DNA: TGCAGCGCTGCCGCAGGGAATAATTCACCCCTCCACTTT; CDR3 protein: CSAAAGNNSPLHF
J gene: TRBJ2-5; CDR3 length: 12; V gene: TRBV7-6; D gene: NA; clone size: NA; CDR3 DNA: TGTGCCAGCAGCCCCCCATTTGAGACCCAGTACTTC; CDR3 protein: CASSPPFETQYF
J gene: TRBJ1-3; CDR3 length: 15; V gene: TRBV19; D gene: NA; clone size: NA; CDR3 DNA: TGTGCCAGTAGTACCACCAGAGGGGTTGGAAACACCATATATTTT; CDR3 protein: CASSTTRGVGNTIYF
J gene: TRBJ2-1; CDR3 length: 15; V gene: TRBV6-5; D gene: NA; clone size: NA; CDR3 DNA: TGTGCCAGCAGTTACTCCCGCGGATCCCACAATGAGCAGTTCTTC; CDR3 protein: CASSYSRGSHNEQFF
J gene: TRBJ2-7; CDR3 length: 17; V gene: TRBV6-1; D gene: NA; clone size: NA; CDR3 DNA: TGTGCCAGCAGTGACGGCAGGTTCAACAGAATTTTCTACGAGCAGTACTTC; CDR3 protein: CASSDGRFNRIFYEQYF
J gene: TRBJ1-2; CDR3 length: 13; V gene: TRBV9; D gene: NA; clone size: NA; CDR3 DNA: TGTGCCAGCAGCGTAGTAGGGACGCAGTCTCCCACCTTC; CDR3 protein: CASSVVGTQSPTF